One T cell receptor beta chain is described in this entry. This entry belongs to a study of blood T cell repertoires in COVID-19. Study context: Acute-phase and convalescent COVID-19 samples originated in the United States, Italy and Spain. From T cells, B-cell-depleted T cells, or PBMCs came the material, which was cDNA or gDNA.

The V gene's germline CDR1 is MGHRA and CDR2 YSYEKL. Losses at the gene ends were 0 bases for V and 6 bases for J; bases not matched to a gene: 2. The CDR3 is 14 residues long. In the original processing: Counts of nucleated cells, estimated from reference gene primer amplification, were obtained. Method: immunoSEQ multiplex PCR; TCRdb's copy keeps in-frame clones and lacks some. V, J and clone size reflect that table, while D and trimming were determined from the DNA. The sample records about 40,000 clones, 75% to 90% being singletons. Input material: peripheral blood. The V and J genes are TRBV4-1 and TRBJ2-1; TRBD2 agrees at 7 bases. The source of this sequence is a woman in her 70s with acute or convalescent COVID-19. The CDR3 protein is CASSQDRGSNEQFF. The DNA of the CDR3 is TGCGCCAGCAGCCAAGATCGCGGGAGCAATGAGCAGTTCTTC.